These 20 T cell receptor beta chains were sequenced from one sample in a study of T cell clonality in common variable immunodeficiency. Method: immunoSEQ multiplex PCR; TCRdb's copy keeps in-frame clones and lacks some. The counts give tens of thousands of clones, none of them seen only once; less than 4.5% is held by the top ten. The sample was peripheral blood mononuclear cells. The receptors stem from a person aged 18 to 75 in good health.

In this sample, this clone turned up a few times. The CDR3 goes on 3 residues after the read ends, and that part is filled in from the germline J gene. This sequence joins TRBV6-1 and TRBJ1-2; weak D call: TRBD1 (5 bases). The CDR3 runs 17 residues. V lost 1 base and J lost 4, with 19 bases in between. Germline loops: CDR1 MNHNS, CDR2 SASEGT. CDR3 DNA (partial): TGTGCCAGCAGTGAAGGCGTCAGGGTGGGTTTTGGCTATGGC. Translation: CASSEGVRVGFGYG. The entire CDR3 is CASSEGVRVGFGYGYTF.

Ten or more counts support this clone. This CDR3 is CASSERDRGFDGYTF. The sequenced CDR3 bases are TGTGCCAGCAGTGAAAGGGACAGGGGATTCGACGGC. The chain is built from TRBV6-1 and TRBJ1-2; TRBD1 agrees at 10 bases. The read comes to an end 3 residues before the CDR3 does, leaving the germline J gene to fill in the end. CDR3 length: 15 residues. In germline, CDR1 is MNHNS, CDR2 SASEGT.

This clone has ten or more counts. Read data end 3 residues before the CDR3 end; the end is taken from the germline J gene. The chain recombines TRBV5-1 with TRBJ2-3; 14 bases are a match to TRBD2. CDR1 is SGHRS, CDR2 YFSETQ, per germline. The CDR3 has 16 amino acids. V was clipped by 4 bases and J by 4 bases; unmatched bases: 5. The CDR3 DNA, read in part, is TGCGCCAGCAGCCCTCCGGGACTAGCGGGGGCAGATACG. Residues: CASSPPGLAGADT. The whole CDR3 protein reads CASSPPGLAGADTQYF. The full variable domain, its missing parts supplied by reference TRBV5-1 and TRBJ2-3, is KAGVTQTPRYLIKTRGQQVTLSCSPISGHRSVSWYQQTPGQGLQFLFEYFSETQRNKGNFPGRFSGRQFSNSRSEMNVSTLELGDSALYLCASSPPGLAGADTQYFGPGTRLTVL.

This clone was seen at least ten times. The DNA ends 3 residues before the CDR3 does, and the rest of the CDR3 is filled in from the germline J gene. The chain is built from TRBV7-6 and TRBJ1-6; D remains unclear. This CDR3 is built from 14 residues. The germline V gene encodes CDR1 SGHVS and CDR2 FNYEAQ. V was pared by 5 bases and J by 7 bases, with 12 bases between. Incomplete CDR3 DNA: TGTGCCAGCAGCGAGAAAGCCGGGAATTCACCC. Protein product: CASSEKAGNSP. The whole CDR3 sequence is CASSEKAGNSPLHF.

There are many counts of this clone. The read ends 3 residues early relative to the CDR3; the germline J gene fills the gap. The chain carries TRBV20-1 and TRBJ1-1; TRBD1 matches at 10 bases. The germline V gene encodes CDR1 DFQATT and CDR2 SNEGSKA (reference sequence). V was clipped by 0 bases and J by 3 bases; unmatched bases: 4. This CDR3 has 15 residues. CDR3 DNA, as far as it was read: TGCAGTGCTAGAGATCTTGGGACAGGGGACACTGAA. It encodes CSARDLGTGDTE. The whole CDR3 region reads CSARDLGTGDTEAFF.

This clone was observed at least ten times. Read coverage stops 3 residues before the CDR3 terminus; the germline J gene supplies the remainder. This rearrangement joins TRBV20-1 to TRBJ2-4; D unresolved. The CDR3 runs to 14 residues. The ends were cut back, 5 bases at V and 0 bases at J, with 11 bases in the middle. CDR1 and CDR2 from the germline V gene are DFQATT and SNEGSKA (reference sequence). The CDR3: CSAFASLAKNIQYF. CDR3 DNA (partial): TGCAGTGCTTTTGCAAGCCTAGCCAAAAACATT.

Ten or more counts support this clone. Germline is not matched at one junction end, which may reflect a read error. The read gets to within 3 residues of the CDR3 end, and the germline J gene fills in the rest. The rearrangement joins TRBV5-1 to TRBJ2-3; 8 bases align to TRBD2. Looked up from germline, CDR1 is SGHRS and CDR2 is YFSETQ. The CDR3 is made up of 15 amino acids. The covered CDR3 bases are TGCGCCAGCAGTTTGGCTAGCGGGCCCACAGATACG. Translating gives CASSLASGPTDT. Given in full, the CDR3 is CASSLASGPTDTQYF.

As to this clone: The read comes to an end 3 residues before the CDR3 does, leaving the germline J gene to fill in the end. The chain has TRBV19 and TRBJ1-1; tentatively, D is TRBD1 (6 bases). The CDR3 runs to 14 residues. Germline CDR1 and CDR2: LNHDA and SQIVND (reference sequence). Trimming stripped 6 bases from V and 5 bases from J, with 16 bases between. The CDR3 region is CASRGPPRGTEAFF. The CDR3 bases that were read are TGTGCCAGTAGAGGGCCCCCGAGGGGGACTGAA.

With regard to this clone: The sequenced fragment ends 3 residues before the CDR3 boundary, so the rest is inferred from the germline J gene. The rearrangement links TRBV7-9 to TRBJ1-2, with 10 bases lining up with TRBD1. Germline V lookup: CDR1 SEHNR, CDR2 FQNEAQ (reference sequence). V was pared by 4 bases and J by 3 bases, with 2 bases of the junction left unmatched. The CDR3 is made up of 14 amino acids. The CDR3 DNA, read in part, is TGTGCCAGCAGCTCGGACAGGGGGGACTATGGC. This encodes CASSSDRGDYG. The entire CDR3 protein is CASSSDRGDYGYTF.

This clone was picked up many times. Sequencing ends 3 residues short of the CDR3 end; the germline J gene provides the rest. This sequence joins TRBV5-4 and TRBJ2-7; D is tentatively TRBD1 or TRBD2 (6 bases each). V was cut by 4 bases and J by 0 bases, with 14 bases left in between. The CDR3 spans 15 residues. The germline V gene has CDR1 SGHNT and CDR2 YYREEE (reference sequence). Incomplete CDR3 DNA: TGTGCCAGCAGCCGCGGGACAACCAACTCCTACGAG. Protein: CASSRGTTNSYE. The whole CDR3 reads CASSRGTTNSYEQYF.

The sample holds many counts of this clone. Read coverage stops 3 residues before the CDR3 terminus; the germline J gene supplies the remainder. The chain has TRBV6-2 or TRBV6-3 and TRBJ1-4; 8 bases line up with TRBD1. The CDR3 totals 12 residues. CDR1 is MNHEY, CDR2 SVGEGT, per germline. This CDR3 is CASSLGQARLFF. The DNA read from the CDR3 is TGTGCCAGCAGTCTGGGACAGGCACGA.

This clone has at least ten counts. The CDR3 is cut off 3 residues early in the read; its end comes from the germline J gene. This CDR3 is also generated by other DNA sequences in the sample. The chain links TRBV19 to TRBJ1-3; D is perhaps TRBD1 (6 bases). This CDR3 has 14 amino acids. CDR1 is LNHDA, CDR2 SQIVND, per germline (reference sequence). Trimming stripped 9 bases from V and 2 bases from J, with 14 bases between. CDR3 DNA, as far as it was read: TGTGCCAGCAAACAGGGCCCCCCTGGAAACACC. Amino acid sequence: CASKQGPPGNT. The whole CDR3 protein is CASKQGPPGNTIYF.

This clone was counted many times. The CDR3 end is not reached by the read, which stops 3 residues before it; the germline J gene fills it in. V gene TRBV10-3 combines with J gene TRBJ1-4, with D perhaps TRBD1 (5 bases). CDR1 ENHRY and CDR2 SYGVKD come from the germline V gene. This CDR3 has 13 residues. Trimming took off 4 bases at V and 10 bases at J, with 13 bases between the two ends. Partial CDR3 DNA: TGTGCCATCAGTGCGGGTGACGGGGGAAAA. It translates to CAISAGDGGK. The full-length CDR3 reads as CAISAGDGGKLFF.

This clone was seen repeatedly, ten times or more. The CDR3 region is CASSFGQGSVYEQFF. The CDR3 DNA, read in part, is TGTGCCAGCAGCTTCGGACAGGGCTCGGTTTATGAG. The chain joins TRBV7-6 to TRBJ2-1, with 8 bases fitting TRBD1. Read sequence stops 3 residues before the CDR3 end, and the germline J gene provides the missing end. The CDR3 spans 15 residues. V lost 3 bases to trimming and J lost 8 bases; unmatched junction nucleotides: 9. Germline V gene data show CDR1 as SGHVS and CDR2 as FNYEAQ.

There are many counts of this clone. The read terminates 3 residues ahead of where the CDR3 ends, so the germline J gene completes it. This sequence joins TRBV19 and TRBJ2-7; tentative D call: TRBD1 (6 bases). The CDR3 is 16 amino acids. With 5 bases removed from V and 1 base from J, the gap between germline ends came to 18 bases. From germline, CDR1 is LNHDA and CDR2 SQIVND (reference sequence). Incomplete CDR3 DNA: TGTGCCAGTAGTGGGGTGGGCAGGGGCAGTTCCTACGAG. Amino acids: CASSGVGRGSSYE. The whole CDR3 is CASSGVGRGSSYEQYF.

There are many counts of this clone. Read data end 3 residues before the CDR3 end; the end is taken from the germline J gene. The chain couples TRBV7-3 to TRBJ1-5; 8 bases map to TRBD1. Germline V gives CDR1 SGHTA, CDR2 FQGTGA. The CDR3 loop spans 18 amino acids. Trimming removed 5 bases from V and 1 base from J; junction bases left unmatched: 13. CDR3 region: CASSHITGGIESNQPQHF. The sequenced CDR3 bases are TGTGCCAGCAGCCATATTACAGGGGGGATCGAGAGCAATCAGCCC.

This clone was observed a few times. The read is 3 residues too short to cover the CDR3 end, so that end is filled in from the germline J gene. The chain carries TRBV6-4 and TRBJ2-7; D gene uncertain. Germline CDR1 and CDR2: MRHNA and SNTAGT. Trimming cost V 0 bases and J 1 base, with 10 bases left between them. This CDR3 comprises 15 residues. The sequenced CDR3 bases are TGTGCCAGCAGTGACTCCCAAGGGCCTTCCTACGAG. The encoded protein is CASSDSQGPSYE. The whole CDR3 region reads CASSDSQGPSYEQYF.

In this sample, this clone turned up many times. The CDR3 sequence is CASSLAGTGGYEQYF. Partial CDR3 DNA: TGTGCCAGCAGTCTCGCCGGGACAGGGGGTTACGAG. The rearrangement uses TRBV12-3 or TRBV12-4 and TRBJ2-7; 11 nucleotides match TRBD1. The read finishes 3 residues shy of the CDR3 end, and the germline J gene is used to complete it. This CDR3 region has 15 residues. J was trimmed by 4 bases and V by 5 bases; bases with no gene match: 7.

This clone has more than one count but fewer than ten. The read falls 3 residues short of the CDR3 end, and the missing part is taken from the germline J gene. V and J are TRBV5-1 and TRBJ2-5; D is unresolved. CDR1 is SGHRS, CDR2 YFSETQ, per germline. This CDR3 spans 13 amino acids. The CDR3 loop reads CASSLSPTDTQYF. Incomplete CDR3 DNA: TGCGCCAGCAGCTTGTCTCCCACAGATACC.

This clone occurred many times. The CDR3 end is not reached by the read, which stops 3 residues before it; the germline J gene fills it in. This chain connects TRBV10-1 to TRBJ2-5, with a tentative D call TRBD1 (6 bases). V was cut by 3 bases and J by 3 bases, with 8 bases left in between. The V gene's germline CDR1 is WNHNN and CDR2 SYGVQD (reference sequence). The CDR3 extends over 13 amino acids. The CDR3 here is CASSDAGEETQYF. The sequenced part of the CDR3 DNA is TGCGCCAGCAGTGATGCAGGGGAAGAGACC.